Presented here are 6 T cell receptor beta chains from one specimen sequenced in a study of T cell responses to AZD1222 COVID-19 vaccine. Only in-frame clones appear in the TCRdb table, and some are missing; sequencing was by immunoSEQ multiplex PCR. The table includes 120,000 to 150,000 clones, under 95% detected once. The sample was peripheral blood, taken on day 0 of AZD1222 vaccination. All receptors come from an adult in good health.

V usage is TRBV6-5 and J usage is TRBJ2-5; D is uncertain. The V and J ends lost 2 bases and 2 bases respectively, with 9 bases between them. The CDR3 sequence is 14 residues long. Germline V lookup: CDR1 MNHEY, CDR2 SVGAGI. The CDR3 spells CASSYGSSQETQYF. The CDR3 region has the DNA TGTGCCAGCAGTTACGGGTCTAGTCAAGAGACCCAGTACTTC.

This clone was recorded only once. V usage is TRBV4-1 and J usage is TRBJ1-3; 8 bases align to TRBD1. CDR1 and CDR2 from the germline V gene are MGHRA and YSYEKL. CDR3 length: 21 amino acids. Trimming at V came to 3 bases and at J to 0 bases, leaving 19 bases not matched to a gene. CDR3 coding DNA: TGCGCCAGCAGCCACACCAAGCTCAGGGGGCGCAGGCTGGACTCTGGAAACACCATATATTTT. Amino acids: CASSHTKLRGRRLDSGNTIYF.

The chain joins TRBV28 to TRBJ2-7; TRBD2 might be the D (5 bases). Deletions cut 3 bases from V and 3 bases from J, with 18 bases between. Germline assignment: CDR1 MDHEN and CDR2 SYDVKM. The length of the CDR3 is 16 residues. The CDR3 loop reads CASSFRKMREFYEQYF. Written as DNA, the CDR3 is TGTGCCAGCAGTTTTCGGAAAATGAGGGAATTCTACGAGCAGTACTTC.

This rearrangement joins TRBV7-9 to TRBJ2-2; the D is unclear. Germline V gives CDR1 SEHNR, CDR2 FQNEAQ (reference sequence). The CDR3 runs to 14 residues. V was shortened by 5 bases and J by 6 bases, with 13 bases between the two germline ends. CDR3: CASSPRTGAGELFF. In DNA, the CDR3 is TGTGCCAGCAGCCCTCGAACTGGTGCCGGGGAGCTGTTTTTT.

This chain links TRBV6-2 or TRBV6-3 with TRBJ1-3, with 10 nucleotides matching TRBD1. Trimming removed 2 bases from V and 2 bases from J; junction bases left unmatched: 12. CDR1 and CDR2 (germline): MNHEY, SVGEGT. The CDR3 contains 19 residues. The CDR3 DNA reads TGTGCCAGCAGTTACGATGGGACAGGGGCGTCGGGGCCTGGAAACACCATATATTTT. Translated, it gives CASSYDGTGASGPGNTIYF.

As DNA, the CDR3 is TGTGCCAGCAACCGTATGGGGTCTGGGGCCAACGTCCTGACTTTC. As protein: CASNRMGSGANVLTF. The V call is TRBV14, the J call TRBJ2-6; D remains ambiguous. Germline V gives CDR1 SGHDN, CDR2 FVKESK. V was pared by 7 bases and J by 1 base, with 11 bases between. CDR3 length equals 15 residues.